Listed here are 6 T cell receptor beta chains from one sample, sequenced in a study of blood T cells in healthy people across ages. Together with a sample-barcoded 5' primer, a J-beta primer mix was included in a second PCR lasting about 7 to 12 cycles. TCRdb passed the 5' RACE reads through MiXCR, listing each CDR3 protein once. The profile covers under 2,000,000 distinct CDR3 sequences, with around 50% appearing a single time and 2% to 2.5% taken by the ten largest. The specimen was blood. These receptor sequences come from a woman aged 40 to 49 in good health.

For the CDR3, the DNA is TGTGCCAGCAGCTTAGCTAGGGTAGAAGATACGCAGTATTTT. It encodes CASSLARVEDTQYF. This chain connects TRBV7-2 to TRBJ2-3, with unresolved D. CDR3 length: 14 residues. Germline CDR1 reads SGHTA; CDR2 reads FQGNSA. The ends were cut back, 0 bases at V and 5 bases at J, with 9 bases in the middle.

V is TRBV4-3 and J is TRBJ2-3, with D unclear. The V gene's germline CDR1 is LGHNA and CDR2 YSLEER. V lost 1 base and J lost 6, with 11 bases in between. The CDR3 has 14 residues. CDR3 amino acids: CASSQGHERDTQYF. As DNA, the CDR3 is TGCGCCAGCAGCCAAGGGCACGAGAGGGATACGCAGTATTTT.

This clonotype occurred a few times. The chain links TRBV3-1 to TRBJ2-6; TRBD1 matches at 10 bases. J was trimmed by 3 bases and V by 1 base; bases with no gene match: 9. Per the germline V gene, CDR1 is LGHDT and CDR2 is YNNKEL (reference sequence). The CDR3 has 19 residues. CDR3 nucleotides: TGTGCCAGCAGCCAAGCAATAGACAGGGGGCATAGTGGGGCCAACGTCCTGACTTTC. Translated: CASSQAIDRGHSGANVLTF.

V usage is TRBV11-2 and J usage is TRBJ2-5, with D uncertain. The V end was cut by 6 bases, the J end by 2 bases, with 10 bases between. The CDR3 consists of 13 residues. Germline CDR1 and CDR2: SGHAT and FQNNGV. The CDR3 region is CASRTWIQETQYF. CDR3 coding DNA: TGTGCCAGCAGGACTTGGATACAAGAGACCCAGTACTTC.

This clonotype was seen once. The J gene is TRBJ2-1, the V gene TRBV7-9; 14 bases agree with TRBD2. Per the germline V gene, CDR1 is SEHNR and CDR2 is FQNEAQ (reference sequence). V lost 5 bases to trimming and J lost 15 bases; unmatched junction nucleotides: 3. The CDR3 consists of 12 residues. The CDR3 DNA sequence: TGTGCCAGCAGCGTAGGACTAGCGGGAGGGTTCTTC. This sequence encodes CASSVGLAGGFF. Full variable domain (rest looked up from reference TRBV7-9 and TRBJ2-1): DTGVSQNPRHKITKRGQNVTFRCDPISEHNRLYWYRQTLGQGPEFLTYFQNEAQLEKSRLLSDRFSAERPKGSFSTLEIQRTEQGDSAMYLCASSVGLAGGFFGPGTRLTVL.

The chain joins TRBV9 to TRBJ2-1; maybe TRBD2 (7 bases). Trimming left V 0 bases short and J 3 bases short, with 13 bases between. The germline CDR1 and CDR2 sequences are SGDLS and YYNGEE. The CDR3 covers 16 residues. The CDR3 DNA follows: TGTGCCAGCAGCGTAGCCGGCGGGGGCCTCTACAATGAGCAGTTCTTC. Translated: CASSVAGGGLYNEQFF.